The sequence of this T cell receptor beta chain was determined in a study of vaccination and CD4 T cells after COVID-19. Overall study results and limits: Within the convalescent patients, spike mono-reactivity was found in 304 of 307 vaccine-specific clones. Convalescent patients had a median around 90% of post-vaccine SARS-CoV-2-reactive clones that were detected only after vaccination, not before it.

The CDR3 has 15 residues. The V gene's germline CDR1 is DFQATT and CDR2 SNEGSKA (reference sequence). The V gene lost 0 bases and the J gene lost 2 bases, with 14 bases spanning the gap. TCRdb called the PCR reads again in MiXCR, with one record for every CDR3 protein. Here the sample spans roughly 30,000 distinct CDR3 sequences, over 40% being singletons. Time point: late sampling 161 to 241 days after vaccination in three convalescent patients. Turning to this clonotype: The target antigen is unknown.

The source of this sequence is a human donor who had recovered from COVID-19. This chain joins TRBV20-1 and TRBJ2-7, with D possibly being TRBD1 or TRBD2 (5 bases each). The sequenced sample was CD4+ T cells from blood, obtained about 7 months after SARS-CoV-2 vaccination. For the CDR3, the DNA is TGCAGTGCTAGAGATTTCCGGGACCGCGCCTACGAGCAGTACTTC. This codes for CSARDFRDRAYEQYF.